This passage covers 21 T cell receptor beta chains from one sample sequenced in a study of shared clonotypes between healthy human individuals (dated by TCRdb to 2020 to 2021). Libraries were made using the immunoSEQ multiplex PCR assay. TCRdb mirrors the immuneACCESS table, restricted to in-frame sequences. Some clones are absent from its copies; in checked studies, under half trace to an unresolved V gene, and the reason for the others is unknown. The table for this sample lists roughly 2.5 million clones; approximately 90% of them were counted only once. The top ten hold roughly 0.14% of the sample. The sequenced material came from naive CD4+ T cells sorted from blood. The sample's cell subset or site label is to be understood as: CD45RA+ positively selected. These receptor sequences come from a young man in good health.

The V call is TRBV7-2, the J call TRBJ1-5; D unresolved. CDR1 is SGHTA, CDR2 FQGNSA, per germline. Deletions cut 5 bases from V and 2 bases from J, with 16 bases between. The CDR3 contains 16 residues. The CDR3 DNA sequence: TGTGCCAGCAGCCCCCGGGGTGGAGGTGGCAATCAGCCCCAGCATTTT. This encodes CASSPRGGGGNQPQHF.

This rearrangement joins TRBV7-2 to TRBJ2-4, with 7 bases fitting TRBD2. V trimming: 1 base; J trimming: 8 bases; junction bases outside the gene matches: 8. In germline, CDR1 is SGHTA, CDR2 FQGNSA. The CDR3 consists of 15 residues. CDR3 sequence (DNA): TGTGCCAGCAGCTTAGTTGTGGGGACTACGGACATTCAGTACTTC. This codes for CASSLVVGTTDIQYF.

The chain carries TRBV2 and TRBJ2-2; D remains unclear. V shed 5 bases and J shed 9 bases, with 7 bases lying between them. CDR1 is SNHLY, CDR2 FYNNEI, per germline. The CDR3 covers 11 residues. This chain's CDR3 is CASSPKWELFF. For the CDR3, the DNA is TGTGCCAGCAGTCCGAAGTGGGAGCTGTTTTTT.

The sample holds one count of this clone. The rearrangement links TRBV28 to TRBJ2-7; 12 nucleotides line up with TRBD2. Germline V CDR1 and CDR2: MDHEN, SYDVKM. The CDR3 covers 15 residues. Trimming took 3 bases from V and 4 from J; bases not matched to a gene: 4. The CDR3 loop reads CASSLASGGAYEQYF. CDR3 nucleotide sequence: TGTGCCAGCAGTTTGGCTAGCGGGGGGGCGTACGAGCAGTACTTC.

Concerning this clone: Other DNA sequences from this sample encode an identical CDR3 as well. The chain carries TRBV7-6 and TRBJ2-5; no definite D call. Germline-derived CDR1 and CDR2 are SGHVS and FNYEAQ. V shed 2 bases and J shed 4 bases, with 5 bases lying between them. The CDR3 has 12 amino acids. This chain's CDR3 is CASSLNGETQYF. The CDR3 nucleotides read TGTGCCAGCAGCTTAAACGGAGAGACCCAGTACTTC.

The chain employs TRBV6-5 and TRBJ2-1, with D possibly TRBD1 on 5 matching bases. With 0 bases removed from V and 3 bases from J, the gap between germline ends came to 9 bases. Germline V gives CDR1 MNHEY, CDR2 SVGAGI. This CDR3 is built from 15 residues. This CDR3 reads CASSYSWGNYNEQFF. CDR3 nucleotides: TGTGCCAGCAGTTACTCTTGGGGCAACTACAATGAGCAGTTCTTC.

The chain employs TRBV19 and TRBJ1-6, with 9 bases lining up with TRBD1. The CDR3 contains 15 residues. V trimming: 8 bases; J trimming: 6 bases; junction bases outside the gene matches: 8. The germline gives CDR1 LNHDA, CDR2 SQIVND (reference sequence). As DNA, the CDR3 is TGTGCCAGTCACCAACAGGGGGCGCCTAATTCACCCCTCCACTTT. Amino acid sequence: CASHQQGAPNSPLHF.

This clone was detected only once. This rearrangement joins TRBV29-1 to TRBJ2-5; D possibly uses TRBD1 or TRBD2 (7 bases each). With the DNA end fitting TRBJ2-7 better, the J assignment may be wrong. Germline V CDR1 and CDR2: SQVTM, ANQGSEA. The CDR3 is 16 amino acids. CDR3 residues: CSVPYYQGGATYEQYF. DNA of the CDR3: TGCAGCGTCCCTTATTACCAGGGGGGGGCCACCTACGAGCAGTACTTC.

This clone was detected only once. The CDR3 spells CASRDDPVGYGELFF. As DNA, the CDR3 is TGTGCCAGCAGGGACGACCCAGTGGGATACGGGGAGCTGTTTTTT. V is TRBV2 and J is TRBJ2-2, with unresolved D. CDR1 and CDR2 (germline): SNHLY, FYNNEI. There are 15 residues in the CDR3. V was pared by 6 bases and J by 7 bases, with 18 bases between.

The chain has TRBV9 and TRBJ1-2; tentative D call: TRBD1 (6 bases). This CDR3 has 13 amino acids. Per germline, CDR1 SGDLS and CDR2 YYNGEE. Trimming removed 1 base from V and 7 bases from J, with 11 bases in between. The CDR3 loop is CASSVLPGAGYTF. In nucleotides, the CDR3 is TGTGCCAGCAGCGTATTGCCAGGGGCTGGCTACACCTTC. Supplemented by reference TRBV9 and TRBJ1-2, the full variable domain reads DSGVTQTPKHLITATGQRVTLRCSPRSGDLSVYWYQQSLDQGLQFLIQYYNGEERAKGNILERFSAQQFPDLHSELNLSSLELGDSALYFCASSVLPGAGYTFGSGTRLTVV.

CDR3 sequence reads: CASSQVERGGLYEQYF. The CDR3 DNA reads TGCGCCAGCAGCCAAGTCGAGCGGGGGGGTCTCTACGAGCAGTACTTC. The chain employs TRBV5-1 and TRBJ2-7; 10 bases map to TRBD2. CDR1 and CDR2 from the germline V gene are SGHRS and YFSETQ. The CDR3 length is 16 residues. V lost 4 bases to trimming and J lost 3 bases; unmatched junction nucleotides: 10.

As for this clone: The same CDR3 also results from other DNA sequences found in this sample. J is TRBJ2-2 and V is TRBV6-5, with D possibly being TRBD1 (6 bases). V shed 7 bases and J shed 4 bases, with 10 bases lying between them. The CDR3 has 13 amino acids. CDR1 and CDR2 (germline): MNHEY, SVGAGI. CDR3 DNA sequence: TGTGCCAGCAAGCGAGGGGGCACCGGGGAGCTGTTTTTT. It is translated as CASKRGGTGELFF.

CDR3 DNA sequence: TGTGCCAGTAGGCCGCACAAATCCACGTACAATGAGCAGTTCTTC. Its translation: CASRPHKSTYNEQFF. V gene TRBV19 combines with J gene TRBJ2-1; D call uncertain. CDR3 length equals 15 residues. Germline V lookup: CDR1 LNHDA, CDR2 SQIVND (reference sequence). Trimming left V 6 bases short and J 4 bases short, with 16 bases between.

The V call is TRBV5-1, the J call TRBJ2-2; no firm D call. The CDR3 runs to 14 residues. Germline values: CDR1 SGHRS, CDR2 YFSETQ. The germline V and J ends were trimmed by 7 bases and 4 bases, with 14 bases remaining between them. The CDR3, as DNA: TGCGCCAGCCACGATGCGGCGAGCACCGGGGAGCTGTTTTTT. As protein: CASHDAASTGELFF.

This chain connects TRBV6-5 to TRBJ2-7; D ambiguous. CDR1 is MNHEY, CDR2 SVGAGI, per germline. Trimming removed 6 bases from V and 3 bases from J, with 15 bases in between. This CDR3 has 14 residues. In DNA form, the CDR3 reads TGTGCCAGCAGACCGGGCTGGGCAAGCTACGAGCAGTACTTC. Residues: CASRPGWASYEQYF.

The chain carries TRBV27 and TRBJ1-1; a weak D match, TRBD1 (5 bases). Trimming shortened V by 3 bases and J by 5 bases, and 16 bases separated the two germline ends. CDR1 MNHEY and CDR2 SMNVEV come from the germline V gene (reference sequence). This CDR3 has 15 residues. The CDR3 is CASSLPGIPRTEAFF. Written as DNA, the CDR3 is TGTGCCAGCAGTTTGCCAGGGATCCCGAGGACTGAAGCTTTCTTT.

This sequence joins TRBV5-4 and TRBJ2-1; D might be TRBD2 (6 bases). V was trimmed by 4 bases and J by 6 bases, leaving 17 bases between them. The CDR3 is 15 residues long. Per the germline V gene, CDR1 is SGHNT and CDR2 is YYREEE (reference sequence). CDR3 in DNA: TGTGCCAGCAGCGCCCATGGTAGCGGTTTCAATGAGCAGTTCTTC. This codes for CASSAHGSGFNEQFF.

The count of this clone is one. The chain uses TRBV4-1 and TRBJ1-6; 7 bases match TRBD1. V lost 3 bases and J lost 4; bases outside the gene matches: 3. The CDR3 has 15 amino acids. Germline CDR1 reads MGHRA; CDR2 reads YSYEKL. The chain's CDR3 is CASSHPGQYNSPLHF. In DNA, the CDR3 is TGCGCCAGCAGCCACCCGGGACAGTATAATTCACCCCTCCACTTT.

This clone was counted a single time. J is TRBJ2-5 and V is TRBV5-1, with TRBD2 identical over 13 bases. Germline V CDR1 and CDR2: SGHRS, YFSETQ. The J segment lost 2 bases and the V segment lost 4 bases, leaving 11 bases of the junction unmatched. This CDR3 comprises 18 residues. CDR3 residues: CASSRAPTSGGKQETQYF. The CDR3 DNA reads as TGCGCCAGCAGCCGAGCCCCGACTAGCGGGGGGAAACAAGAGACCCAGTACTTC. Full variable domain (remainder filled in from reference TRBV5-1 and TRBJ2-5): KAGVTQTPRYLIKTRGQQVTLSCSPISGHRSVSWYQQTPGQGLQFLFEYFSETQRNKGNFPGRFSGRQFSNSRSEMNVSTLELGDSALYLCASSRAPTSGGKQETQYFGPGTRLLVL.

The CDR3, as DNA: TGTGCCAGCCTGGGACAGGGGGGCTCCTACAATGAGCAGTTCTTC. Amino acid sequence: CASLGQGGSYNEQFF. The chain is built from TRBV27 and TRBJ2-1; 11 nucleotides agree with TRBD1. The CDR3 loop spans 15 amino acids. Germline assignment: CDR1 MNHEY and CDR2 SMNVEV (reference sequence). V lost 8 bases, J lost 0 bases, and 3 bases stayed unmatched.

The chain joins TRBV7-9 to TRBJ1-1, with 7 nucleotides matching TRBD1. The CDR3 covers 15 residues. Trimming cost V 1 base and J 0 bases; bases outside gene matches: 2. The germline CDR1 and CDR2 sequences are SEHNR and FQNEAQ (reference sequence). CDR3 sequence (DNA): TGTGCCAGCAGCTTAGGGACAGGCCTGAACACTGAAGCTTTCTTT. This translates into CASSLGTGLNTEAFF.